This is a list of T cell receptor beta chains from one sample in a study of vaccination effects on CD4 cells after COVID-19. The protocol was immunoSEQ multiplex PCR, while the TCRdb copy is restricted to in-frame clones and leaves out a portion. The sample has approximately 44,000 clones, around three quarters seen once. For these receptors, no antigen is known. The sequencing here drew on CD4+ T cells from PBMCs cultured with HCoV-NL63 spike peptides, taken before COVID-19 vaccination. The source of these receptors is a human donor who received a COVID-19 vaccine. Each CDR3 is given with its conserved first and last residue. D genes are given only for firm matches. A row's size may be missing; if present it is once, few, many or a size class.

cdr3_aa,cdr3_nt,v_call,clone_size,j_call,d_call
CASSGTYNEQFF,TGTGCCAGCAGTGGGACCTACAATGAGCAGTTCTTC,TRBV25-1,-,TRBJ2-1,-
CASSYAIPGLAAETQYF,TGTGCCAGCAGTTATGCCATACCGGGACTAGCAGCTGAGACCCAGTACTTC,TRBV6-9,-,TRBJ2-5,TRBD2
CAISSETGGSNQPQHF,TGTGCCATCAGTTCCGAGACAGGAGGTAGCAATCAGCCCCAGCATTTT,TRBV10-3,once,TRBJ1-5,-
CAISESPGPTDTQYF,TGTGCCATCAGTGAGTCACCGGGGCCCACAGATACGCAGTATTTT,TRBV10-3,few,TRBJ2-3,-
CAWSQGTFSNQPQHF,TGTGCCTGGAGCCAAGGGACATTTAGCAATCAGCCCCAGCATTTT,TRBV30,-,TRBJ1-5,-
CASSMDRGWSSNSPLHF,TGTGCCAGTAGTATGGACAGAGGTTGGAGCTCCAATTCACCCCTCCACTTT,TRBV19,-,TRBJ1-6,-
CASGLGPRTGETGELFF,TGTGCTAGTGGTTTGGGGCCACGGACAGGGGAAACCGGGGAGCTGTTTTTT,TRBV12-5,-,TRBJ2-2,TRBD1
CASSVHGTSNTEAFF,TGTGCCAGCAGCGTCCACGGGACGTCGAACACTGAAGCTTTCTTT,TRBV7-3,-,TRBJ1-1,-
CASSLDQRPTDTQYF,TGTGCCAGCAGCTTGGATCAGAGGCCCACAGATACGCAGTATTTT,TRBV5-4,-,TRBJ2-3,-
CASTPGPGTDTQYF,TGTGCCAGCACCCCGGGACCTGGTACAGATACGCAGTATTTT,TRBV6-5,-,TRBJ2-3,-
CASSEGTVNTGELFF,TGTGCCAGCAGTGAGGGGACAGTGAACACCGGGGAGCTGTTTTTT,TRBV6-4,once,TRBJ2-2,TRBD1
CASSPNRVNTEAFF,TGTGCCAGCTCACCAAACAGGGTGAACACTGAAGCTTTCTTT,TRBV18,-,TRBJ1-1,-
CASSFTSGGVNEQFF,TGCGCCAGCAGCTTTACTAGCGGGGGGGTCAATGAGCAGTTCTTC,TRBV5-1,-,TRBJ2-1,TRBD2
CASSTGPQGPQYF,TGTGCCAGCAGCACCGGACCCCAGGGACCCCAGTACTTC,TRBV9,-,TRBJ2-4,-
CASRATSTDTQYF,TGCGCCAGCAGGGCTACTAGCACAGATACGCAGTATTTT,TRBV5-1,-,TRBJ2-3,-
CASSQTTGSNSPLHF,TGTGCCAGTAGCCAAACGACAGGGAGCAATTCACCCCTCCACTTT,TRBV19,-,TRBJ1-6,TRBD1
CATSRNSGTVPGVLQHF,TGTGCCACCAGCAGAAATTCCGGGACAGTGCCCGGCGTGCTCCAGCATTTT,TRBV15,-,TRBJ1-5,TRBD1
CASSFWSEQFF,TGTGCCAGCAGCTTTTGGAGTGAGCAGTTCTTC,TRBV7-2,-,TRBJ2-1,-
CASSRGQLLTDTQYF,TGTGCCAGCAGCCGGGGACAACTCCTCACAGATACGCAGTATTTT,TRBV14,-,TRBJ2-3,-
CASSDRAGSNQPQHF,TGCGCCAGCAGTGACCGGGCGGGTAGCAATCAGCCCCAGCATTTT,TRBV10-2,-,TRBJ1-5,-
CASSLEMGLEQFF,TGCGCCAGCAGCTTGGAGATGGGCCTGGAGCAGTTCTTC,TRBV5-1,-,TRBJ2-1,-
CASSPSGSGNTIYF,TGTGCCAGCAGCCCAAGCGGAAGTGGAAACACCATATATTTT,TRBV3-1/TRBV3-2,-,TRBJ1-3,-
CASSVNGQPANTGELFF,TGTGCCAGCAGCGTCAACGGACAACCCGCGAACACCGGGGAGCTGTTTTTT,TRBV9,-,TRBJ2-2,-
CASSLRPGQGAYTGELFF,TGCGCCAGCAGTCTTAGACCGGGACAGGGGGCATATACCGGGGAGCTGTTTTTT,TRBV10-2,-,TRBJ2-2,TRBD1
CASSRDAEQFF,TGTGCCAGCAGCCGCGATGCTGAGCAGTTCTTC,TRBV6-1,-,TRBJ2-1,-
CASSTNNEQFF,TGTGCCAGCTCCACTAACAATGAGCAGTTCTTC,TRBV2,-,TRBJ2-1,-
CAWTRSRNTEAFF,TGTGCCTGGACACGCAGTAGGAACACTGAAGCTTTCTTT,TRBV30,-,TRBJ1-1,-
CASSQGPAGHKYGYTF,TGTGCCAGCAGCCAAGGCCCGGCAGGACATAAATATGGCTACACCTTC,TRBV3-1/TRBV3-2,-,TRBJ1-2,-
CASSQEAKPNSPLHF,TGTGCCAGCAGCCAAGAGGCGAAGCCTAATTCACCCCTCCACTTT,TRBV3-1/TRBV3-2,-,TRBJ1-6,-
CASSPPGQEIAFF,TGTGCCAGCAGCCCTCCGGGACAGGAGATCGCTTTCTTT,TRBV6-4,-,TRBJ1-1,TRBD1
CSVESAPNTEAFF,TGCAGCGTTGAGTCCGCCCCGAACACTGAAGCTTTCTTT,TRBV29-1,-,TRBJ1-1,-
CASSPRTGLGPGANVLTF,TGTGCCAGCTCACCCCGGACAGGGCTTGGCCCAGGGGCCAACGTCCTGACTTTC,TRBV18,-,TRBJ2-6,TRBD1
CASSDGGDAGYGYTF,TGTGCCAGCAGCGACGGAGGGGATGCAGGCTATGGCTACACCTTC,TRBV7-9,-,TRBJ1-2,-
CASSIDATRKMFF,TGTGCCAGTAGTATAGATGCGACGAGAAAAATGTTTTTT,TRBV19,-,TRBJ1-4,-
CASSPMVRADWNNSPLHF,TGCGCCAGCAGCCCGATGGTCCGGGCAGATTGGAATAATTCACCCCTCCACTTT,TRBV5-1,-,TRBJ1-6,-
CASSPLDQGPNYGYTF,TGTGCCAGCTCACCATTAGATCAGGGCCCAAACTATGGCTACACCTTC,TRBV18,-,TRBJ1-2,-
CASSFDRGMNTEAFF,TGTGCCAGCAGCTTCGACAGGGGGATGAACACTGAAGCTTTCTTT,TRBV5-4,few,TRBJ1-1,TRBD1
CASSEWVGDTQYF,TGCGCCAGCAGTGAATGGGTAGGAGATACGCAGTATTTT,TRBV10-2,-,TRBJ2-3,-
CASSQGGTWDGYTF,TGCGCCAGCAGCCAAGGAGGCACTTGGGATGGCTACACCTTC,TRBV4-1,-,TRBJ1-2,-
CSVGGREKVNTEAFF,TGCAGCGTTGGCGGACGCGAAAAGGTGAACACTGAAGCTTTCTTT,TRBV29-1,-,TRBJ1-1,-
CASSAGNYGYTF,TGTGCCAGCAGCGCCGGAAACTATGGCTACACCTTC,TRBV11-2,-,TRBJ1-2,-
CASSASPNTGELFF,TGTGCCAGCAGCGCTAGCCCGAACACCGGGGAGCTGTTTTTT,TRBV9,-,TRBJ2-2,-
CASSNRDRGLYGYTF,TGTGCCAGTAGTAACCGGGACAGGGGACTCTATGGCTACACCTTC,TRBV19,-,TRBJ1-2,TRBD1
CASSDPSLAGGPNEQFF,TGTGCCAGCAGTGACCCATCCCTAGCGGGGGGCCCCAATGAGCAGTTCTTC,TRBV6-4,-,TRBJ2-1,TRBD2
CASSVVLGATGTQYF,TGTGCCAGCAGTGTGGTATTGGGAGCTACAGGGACCCAGTACTTC,TRBV2,-,TRBJ2-5,-
CASSWGGSNQPQHF,TGTGCCAGCAGCTGGGGGGGGAGCAATCAGCCCCAGCATTTT,TRBV7-4,-,TRBJ1-5,-
CATSDLPRGTTPNQPQHF,TGTGCCACCAGTGATTTGCCCAGGGGCACGACCCCGAATCAGCCCCAGCATTTT,TRBV24-1,few,TRBJ1-5,-
CASSLYPGAELFF,TGTGCCAGCAGTTTATATCCAGGGGCGGAACTGTTTTTT,TRBV28,-,TRBJ1-4,-
CASSQATAANYGYTF,TGTGCCAGCAGCCAAGCGACAGCTGCTAACTATGGCTACACCTTC,TRBV4-2,-,TRBJ1-2,-
CASSLVVPGELFF,TGTGCCAGCAGCCTCGTAGTCCCCGGGGAGCTGTTTTTT,TRBV11-3,few,TRBJ2-2,-
CASSPQGAGEQFF,TGTGCCAGCTCACCCCAGGGGGCGGGTGAGCAGTTCTTC,TRBV18,once,TRBJ2-1,TRBD1
CATSDPGARTQKTQYF,TGTGCCACCAGTGACCCTGGGGCACGTACCCAGAAGACGCAGTATTTT,TRBV24-1,-,TRBJ2-3,-
CASSSTGTGNTIYF,TGTGCCAGCAGCTCGACAGGGACTGGAAACACCATATATTTT,TRBV6-5,once,TRBJ1-3,TRBD1
CASVGGGWETQYF,TGTGCCAGCGTGGGGGGCGGCTGGGAGACCCAGTACTTC,TRBV7-9,-,TRBJ2-5,-
CASSPLFGTANTGELFF,TGTGCCAGCTCACCACTTTTCGGGACAGCCAACACCGGGGAGCTGTTTTTT,TRBV18,-,TRBJ2-2,TRBD1
CASSRGEGKHTEAFF,TGTGCCAGTAGTAGGGGTGAGGGAAAACACACTGAAGCTTTCTTT,TRBV19,-,TRBJ1-1,-
CASSLQGNHGYTF,TGTGCCAGCAGTTTACAGGGGAACCATGGCTACACCTTC,TRBV12-3/TRBV12-4,-,TRBJ1-2,-
CASSFETGELFF,TGTGCCAGCAGTTTTGAAACCGGGGAGCTGTTTTTT,TRBV12-3/TRBV12-4,-,TRBJ2-2,-
CASSLEGTRARYGYTF,TGTGCCAGCAGCTTGGAGGGCACTCGGGCGAGGTATGGCTACACCTTC,TRBV5-4,few,TRBJ1-2,-